Below, 19 T cell receptor beta chains from the same sample are listed, as sequenced in a study of cytomegalovirus exposure and HLA in healthy donors. The PCR contained 60 Vbeta and 13 Jbeta primers. Here immunoSEQ multiplex PCR was the method, and the copy in TCRdb shows in-frame clones only, minus some. Listed are tens of thousands of clones; approximately 1.6% falls within the top ten. Sample: PBMCs. All receptors derive from an older woman in good health and CMV-seronegative.

The chain is built from TRBV7-9 and TRBJ2-3, with TRBD2 matching 9 bases. Germline V gives CDR1 SEHNR, CDR2 FQNEAQ (reference sequence). CDR3 length: 15 residues. The junction had 5 bases not matched to a gene; V was cut back by 2 bases and J by 5 bases. This CDR3 is CASSLSPAGGDTQYF. CDR3 bases: TGTGCCAGCAGCTTAAGTCCAGCGGGAGGAGATACGCAGTATTTT.

The genes are TRBV11-3 and TRBJ2-1; 8 positions match TRBD2. The CDR3 sequence is 14 residues long. Germline assignment: CDR1 SGHNT and CDR2 YENEEA. With 1 base clipped from V and 8 bases from J, the junction kept 4 bases outside the gene matches. The CDR3 region has the DNA TGTGCCAGCAGCTTAGCGGGAGGGTACGATGAGCAGTTCTTC. Translating it yields CASSLAGGYDEQFF.

The gene calls are TRBV6-5 and TRBJ2-1, with 8 positions matching TRBD2. CDR1 is MNHEY and CDR2 is SVGAGI in the germline V gene. The CDR3 runs 15 residues. Trimming at V came to 2 bases and at J to 7 bases, leaving 7 bases not matched to a gene. The CDR3 DNA sequence: TGTGCCAGCAGTTACGCGCTAGCGGGTAGGAATGAGCAGTTCTTC. This sequence encodes CASSYALAGRNEQFF.

The chain combines TRBV7-9 with TRBJ1-6; tentative D call: TRBD1 (6 bases). The CDR3 loop spans 15 amino acids. Trimming left V 5 bases short and J 7 bases short, with 15 bases between. Germline assignment: CDR1 SEHNR and CDR2 FQNEAQ (reference sequence). CDR3 DNA: TGTGCCAGCAGCCCCCGGGAGGGGGGCAATTCACCCCTCCACTTT. It codes for CASSPREGGNSPLHF. Using reference TRBV7-9 and TRBJ1-6 for the parts outside the CDR3, the full variable domain is DTGVSQNPRHKITKRGQNVTFRCDPISEHNRLYWYRQTLGQGPEFLTYFQNEAQLEKSRLLSDRFSAERPKGSFSTLEIQRTEQGDSAMYLCASSPREGGNSPLHFGNGTRLTVT.

CDR3 amino acids: CASTSWGTVNNEQFF. CDR3 DNA sequence: TGTGCCAGCACTAGTTGGGGGACAGTTAACAATGAGCAGTTCTTC. The chain couples TRBV28 to TRBJ2-1, with TRBD1 identical over 7 bases. The CDR3 is 15 amino acids. Per the germline V gene, CDR1 is MDHEN and CDR2 is SYDVKM. The V segment lost 7 bases and the J segment 5 bases; nucleotides outside the gene matches: 11.

The genes are TRBV7-8 and TRBJ2-1, with D possibly matching TRBD2 (6 bases). The germline V gene has CDR1 SGHVS and CDR2 FQNEAQ. The CDR3 runs 17 residues. With 1 base removed from V and 10 bases from J, the gap between germline ends came to 23 bases. Written as DNA, the CDR3 is TGTGCCAGCAGCTTAGTAATAGGGCTAGCGCCTAGTAAGGAGCAGTTCTTC. It is translated as CASSLVIGLAPSKEQFF.

The chain combines TRBV5-4 with TRBJ2-7; weak D call: TRBD1 (6 bases). Between the trimmed V and J ends, which lost 4 bases and 5 bases, there was a span of 16 bases. Germline V lookup: CDR1 SGHNT, CDR2 YYREEE (reference sequence). The CDR3 is 14 amino acids. The CDR3: CASSTTGTINEQYF. The DNA of the CDR3 is TGTGCCAGCAGCACAACCGGGACAATCAACGAGCAGTACTTC.

This chain links TRBV5-6 with TRBJ2-5, with 8 positions matching TRBD2. The CDR3 runs to 13 residues. Germline V gene sequence: CDR1 SGHDT, CDR2 YYEEEE. With V trimmed by 4 bases and J by 7 bases, 6 bases remained unmatched. This chain's CDR3 is CASSLGTSGTQYF. In DNA, the CDR3 is TGTGCCAGCAGCCTCGGGACTAGTGGGACCCAGTACTTC.

The chain employs TRBV4-2 and TRBJ1-5; D might be TRBD1 (5 bases). This CDR3 region has 16 residues. V was clipped by 0 bases and J by 4 bases, with 13 bases between them. Germline CDR1 and CDR2: LGHNA and YNFKEQ. CDR3 amino acids: CASSQEMGGTNQPQHF. The CDR3, as DNA: TGTGCCAGCAGCCAAGAGATGGGAGGGACGAATCAGCCCCAGCATTTT.

The V gene is TRBV7-6, the J gene TRBJ2-1; TRBD2 might be the D (6 bases). The CDR3 loop spans 14 amino acids. Trimming left V 1 base short and J 4 bases short, with 8 bases between. Germline CDR1 reads SGHVS; CDR2 reads FNYEAQ. In DNA, the CDR3 is TGTGCCAGCAGCTTAGGGCGGGATTACAATGAGCAGTTCTTC. Residues: CASSLGRDYNEQFF.

The chain employs TRBV5-1 and TRBJ2-1; weak D call: TRBD2 (6 bases). Germline CDR1 is SGHRS and CDR2 is YFSETQ. Trimming pared 2 bases from V and 3 bases from J, leaving 12 bases between. The CDR3 loop spans 15 amino acids. The CDR3 nucleotides read TGCGCCAGCAGCTTCGGGGAGGCGGACTACAATGAGCAGTTCTTC. Translation: CASSFGEADYNEQFF. The variable domain in full, completed from reference TRBV5-1 and TRBJ2-1, reads KAGVTQTPRYLIKTRGQQVTLSCSPISGHRSVSWYQQTPGQGLQFLFEYFSETQRNKGNFPGRFSGRQFSNSRSEMNVSTLELGDSALYLCASSFGEADYNEQFFGPGTRLTVL.

The chain has TRBV19 and TRBJ1-5, with TRBD1 matching 9 bases. Germline CDR1 is LNHDA and CDR2 is SQIVND (reference sequence). Trimming took 4 bases from V and 5 from J; bases not matched to a gene: 3. This CDR3 has 14 residues. The CDR3 region has the DNA TGTGCCAGTAGTAGGGACAGGGACTATCAGCCCCAGCATTTT. Translation: CASSRDRDYQPQHF.

The chain couples TRBV30 to TRBJ1-4; D perhaps matches TRBD1 (5 bases). The CDR3 runs 14 residues. Per germline, CDR1 GTSNPN and CDR2 SVGIG (reference sequence). The V end was cut by 1 base, the J end by 2 bases, with 8 bases between. For the CDR3, the DNA is TGTGCCTGGAGTGCTGGGGCCACTAATGAAAAACTGTTTTTT. Translation gives CAWSAGATNEKLFF.

The chain is built from TRBV5-1 and TRBJ2-1, with 8 bases aligning to TRBD1. Trimming took 3 bases from V and 4 from J; bases not matched to a gene: 3. The germline CDR1 and CDR2 sequences are SGHRS and YFSETQ. The CDR3 consists of 14 residues. CDR3 DNA sequence: TGCGCCAGCAGCTCAACAGGGGGGTACAATGAGCAGTTCTTC. Translated, it gives CASSSTGGYNEQFF.

The genes are TRBV5-1 and TRBJ1-2; D possibly corresponds to TRBD1 (5 bases). The CDR3 has 16 residues. Germline V gene lookup returns CDR1 SGHRS and CDR2 YFSETQ. Trimming removed 0 bases from V and 3 bases from J, with 15 bases in between. As DNA, the CDR3 is TGCGCCAGCAGCTTGGCCCGACCAGGGAGGCACTATGGCTACACCTTC. It yields the protein CASSLARPGRHYGYTF.

The chain employs TRBV18 and TRBJ2-5; possible D gene TRBD2, 8 bases. The V gene lost 6 bases and the J gene lost 4 bases, with 15 bases spanning the gap. Germline CDR1 KGHSH, CDR2 LQKENI. This CDR3 is 14 amino acids long. The CDR3 loop reads CASSRGDRRETQYF. The CDR3 bases are TGTGCCAGCTCGCGGGGGGACAGAAGAGAGACCCAGTACTTC.

The chain carries TRBV7-2 and TRBJ2-1; tentative D call: TRBD2 (6 bases). This CDR3 contains 14 residues. V gave up 5 bases and J gave up 10 bases, with 18 bases separating them. Germline V gene sequence: CDR1 SGHTA, CDR2 FQGNSA. As DNA, the CDR3 is TGTGCCAGCAGCATTCAGCCAAAGGCGGGAGAGCAGTTCTTC. Amino acids: CASSIQPKAGEQFF.

The V gene is TRBV28, the J gene TRBJ1-2; possibly TRBD1 for D (6 bases). V was cut by 5 bases and J by 5 bases, with 15 bases left in between. Germline V CDR1 and CDR2: MDHEN, SYDVKM. The CDR3 runs 14 residues. DNA of the CDR3: TGTGCCAGCAGTAGCACAGGGCCGGGATATGGCTACACCTTC. Encoded protein: CASSSTGPGYGYTF.

This chain joins TRBV4-1 and TRBJ1-2; weak D call: TRBD1 (5 bases). V shed 0 bases and J shed 3 bases, with 8 bases lying between them. This CDR3 has 14 amino acids. Germline values: CDR1 MGHRA, CDR2 YSYEKL. CDR3 loop: CASSQEGEDYGYTF. The CDR3 DNA sequence: TGCGCCAGCAGCCAAGAGGGGGAGGACTATGGCTACACCTTC.